The next 2 T cell receptor beta chains were all read from a single sample in a study of blood T cells in healthy people across ages. A second PCR, run for roughly 7 to 11 cycles, used a sample-barcoded 5' primer plus a J-beta primer mix. A single record per CDR3 protein comes from TCRdb applying MiXCR to the 5' RACE reads. The table includes approximately 690,000 distinct CDR3 sequences, about 43% detected once. The sequencing sample was made of blood. The receptor set was obtained from a man older than 75 in good health.

This clonotype was seen at least ten times. V gene TRBV29-1 combines with J gene TRBJ2-1; 7 nucleotides line up with TRBD2. The CDR3 loop spans 13 amino acids. CDR1 is SQVTM and CDR2 is ANQGSEA in the germline V gene. V lost 7 bases and J lost 5; bases outside the gene matches: 8. Here the CDR3 DNA reads TGCAGCGCCAGTAGCGGGTCCGACAATGAGCAGTTCTTC. Residues: CSASSGSDNEQFF.

This chain uses TRBV7-9 with TRBJ2-1, with TRBD2 matching over 7 bases. Germline V gives CDR1 SEHNR, CDR2 FQNEAQ (reference sequence). This CDR3 comprises 18 residues. V trimming: 4 bases; J trimming: 0 bases; junction bases outside the gene matches: 12. This CDR3 reads CASSYPGAGRSSYNEQFF. CDR3 nucleotide sequence: TGTGCCAGCAGCTATCCTGGAGCGGGGAGAAGCTCCTACAATGAGCAGTTCTTC.